Below are 7 T cell receptor beta chains sequenced from a single sample in a study of technical replicates of blood from several donors. TCRdb keeps only in-frame clones here, not all; method: immunoSEQ multiplex PCR. The sample has approximately 41,000 clones, around 97% seen once. The specimen sequenced was T cells isolated from PBMCs. All receptors come from a human donor in good health.

This clone was found once. J is TRBJ2-7 and V is TRBV7-9; 9 nucleotides match TRBD1. The CDR3 is 17 amino acids. Per germline, CDR1 SEHNR and CDR2 FQNEAQ (reference sequence). V gave up 4 bases and J gave up 0 bases; unmatched junction bases: 10. The CDR3 bases are TGTGCCAGCAGCTCCTCGGACAGGGGTGGGATCTCCTACGAGCAGTACTTC. Its translation: CASSSSDRGGISYEQYF.

The chain is built from TRBV5-1 and TRBJ2-7, with D perhaps matching TRBD1 (5 bases). Germline CDR1 is SGHRS and CDR2 is YFSETQ. CDR3 length: 12 residues. Trimming pared 5 bases from V and 7 bases from J, leaving 13 bases between. Here the CDR3 reads CASRYTQGEQYF. CDR3 sequence (DNA): TGCGCCAGCAGATATACCCAGGGTGAGCAGTACTTC.

V usage is TRBV2 and J usage is TRBJ1-4; D may be TRBD1 (6 bases). This CDR3 has 14 residues. The V and J ends lost 2 bases and 6 bases respectively, with 10 bases between them. Germline-derived CDR1 and CDR2 are SNHLY and FYNNEI. The CDR3 protein is CASSENRADEKLFF. The DNA for the CDR3 is TGTGCCAGCAGTGAAAACAGGGCGGATGAAAAACTGTTTTTT.

This chain joins TRBV11-2 and TRBJ2-5; a weak D match, TRBD2 (6 bases). The CDR3 totals 14 residues. V shed 1 base and J shed 5 bases, with 11 bases lying between them. Germline loops: CDR1 SGHAT, CDR2 FQNNGV. CDR3 DNA: TGTGCCAGCAGCTTAGCTGGGGGGTTTGAGACCCAGTACTTC. Protein sequence: CASSLAGGFETQYF.

The genes are TRBV6-9 and TRBJ1-2, with 7 bases fitting TRBD1. Germline CDR1 and CDR2: MNHGY and SVAAGI. This CDR3 region has 12 residues. Germline trimming cut 6 bases from V and 6 bases from J; bases unmatched to any gene: 4. The CDR3 is CASRGQFHGYTF. The DNA of the CDR3 is TGTGCCAGCAGGGGACAGTTCCATGGCTACACCTTC.

This chain connects TRBV7-2 to TRBJ2-2, with D possibly being TRBD2 (6 bases). This CDR3 region has 17 residues. V dropped 1 base and J dropped 2 bases, with 14 bases sitting between them. Germline V CDR1 and CDR2: SGHTA, FQGNSA. DNA of the CDR3: TGTGCCAGCAGCTTAGGGCTAGCGTGGTCTAACACCGGGGAGCTGTTTTTT. Translation gives CASSLGLAWSNTGELFF.

The chain links TRBV27 to TRBJ2-1, with TRBD2 matching over 8 bases. The CDR3 contains 14 residues. With 8 bases clipped from V and 4 bases from J, the junction kept 7 bases outside the gene matches. In germline, CDR1 is MNHEY, CDR2 SMNVEV (reference sequence). The chain's CDR3 is CASSAGDPYNEQFF. In DNA form, the CDR3 reads TGTGCCAGCTCAGCGGGGGACCCATACAATGAGCAGTTCTTC.